This T cell receptor beta chain was profiled in a study of shared clonotypes between healthy human individuals. The repertoire was sequenced with immunoSEQ multiplex PCR; TCRdb's copy has only in-frame clones and lacks some. In the table there are about 1,500,000 clones, over 95% of which are singletons. This CDR3 comprises 13 residues. Trimming took 5 bases from V and 3 from J; bases not matched to a gene: 2. In germline, CDR1 is MNHNS, CDR2 SASEGT. Input material: naive CD4+ T cells sorted from blood. The sample's subset: CD45RA+ positively selected. The rearrangement uses TRBV6-1 and TRBJ1-2; 8 nucleotides match TRBD1. This sequence originates from a man aged 30 to 39 in good health. The CDR3 region is CASSTGGDYGYTF. The CDR3 DNA sequence: TGTGCCAGCAGTACAGGGGGGGACTATGGCTACACCTTC.